Following are 10 T cell receptor beta chains from one sample sequenced in a study of T cell repertoires in cytomegalovirus infection. TCRdb analysed the reads with MiXCR anew, one entry per CDR3 protein. This table holds roughly 800,000 distinct CDR3 sequences, 25% to 35% found once. The antigens of these receptors remain unknown. The input for sequencing was cultured CD8+ T cells from PBMCs, taken from culture after CMV antigen stimulation. Every receptor here comes from a human donor in good health (CMV status not recorded). Some clones in this sample may be carry-over from other donors' samples.

The J gene is TRBJ2-7, the V gene TRBV7-9; 7 nucleotides match TRBD2. Germline loops: CDR1 SEHNR, CDR2 FQNEAQ (reference sequence). The length of the CDR3 is 12 residues. After removal of 4 bases from V and 5 bases from J, the junction contained 2 bases not matched to a gene. This chain's CDR3 is CASSWGGDEQYV. In DNA, the CDR3 is TGTGCCAGCAGCTGGGGGGGGGACGAGCAGTACGTC.

This clonotype was seen a handful of times. Sequence at one end of the junction differs from germline and may be a read error. The genes are TRBV7-6 and TRBJ2-3; D is possibly TRBD2 (6 bases). Germline V gives CDR1 SGHVS, CDR2 FNYEAQ. CDR3 length: 13 amino acids. The CDR3 DNA reads as TGTGCTAGCAGCCCGGGGGAGGCAGATACGCAGTATTTT. Amino acid sequence: CASSPGEADTQYF. The full variable domain, in which reference TRBV7-6 and TRBJ2-3 provide the parts outside the CDR3, is GAGVSQSPRYKVTKRGQDVALRCDPISGHVSLYWYRQALGQGPEFLTYFNYEAQQDKSGLPNDRFSAERPEGSISTLTIQRTEQRDSAMYRCASSPGEADTQYFGPGTRLTVL.

The rearrangement joins TRBV7-4 to TRBJ1-5; D not resolved. The CDR3 contains 13 residues. Germline assignment: CDR1 SGHVT and CDR2 SQSDAQ. Trimming took off 5 bases at V and 6 bases at J, with 11 bases between the two ends. The CDR3 bases are TGTGCCAGCAGCCCAGGTGAGGGTCAGCCCCAGCATTTT. Amino acids: CASSPGEGQPQHF.

This clonotype was counted ten times or more. V is TRBV7-2 and J is TRBJ2-7; D is possibly TRBD1 (5 bases). This CDR3 is built from 14 residues. V lost 1 base and J lost 2, with 9 bases in between. From germline, CDR1 is SGHTA and CDR2 FQGNSA. In nucleotides, the CDR3 is TGTGCCAGCAGCTTAGAACAGGCCGCCTACGAGCAGTACTTC. This sequence encodes CASSLEQAAYEQYF.

The rearrangement links TRBV7-9 to TRBJ1-4, with D hard to call. CDR3 size: 13 residues. Germline V gene lookup returns CDR1 SEHNR and CDR2 FQNEAQ (reference sequence). Trimming shortened V by 5 bases and J by 5 bases, and 9 bases separated the two germline ends. The CDR3 loop is CASSPMGNEKLFF. In nucleotides, the CDR3 is TGTGCCAGCAGCCCCATGGGAAATGAAAAACTGTTTTTT.

In its sample, this clonotype was seen many times. CDR3 protein: CASSYPPYRGPEDTNEKLFF. In nucleotides, the CDR3 is TGTGCCAGCAGTTACCCTCCCTACCGGGGCCCTGAGGATACTAATGAAAAACTGTTTTTT. This chain joins TRBV6-6 and TRBJ1-4, with a weak D call TRBD1 (5 bases). The CDR3 is made up of 20 amino acids. The V gene's germline CDR1 is MNHNY and CDR2 SVGAGI (reference sequence). V lost 2 bases, J lost 2 bases, and 24 bases lay in between.

This sequence joins TRBV7-6 and TRBJ1-1; 9 bases fit TRBD1. The germline V gene encodes CDR1 SGHVS and CDR2 FNYEAQ. The J segment lost 5 bases and the V segment lost 5 bases, leaving 12 bases of the junction unmatched. The CDR3 consists of 16 residues. The CDR3 is CASSTNRGRGETEAFF. CDR3 coding DNA: TGTGCCAGCAGCACAAACAGGGGGCGTGGGGAGACTGAAGCTTTCTTT.

The chain couples TRBV14 to TRBJ2-4; possible D gene TRBD2, 7 bases. This CDR3 contains 16 residues. Trimming removed 3 bases from V and 6 bases from J, with 18 bases in between. Germline V CDR1 and CDR2: SGHDN, FVKESK. This CDR3 is CASSHPREGGVNIQYF. CDR3 nucleotide sequence: TGTGCCAGCAGCCACCCTCGGGAAGGGGGGGTAAACATTCAGTACTTC. The full variable domain, its missing parts supplied by reference TRBV14 and TRBJ2-4, is EAGVTQFPSHSVIEKGQTVTLRCDPISGHDNLYWYRRVMGKEIKFLLHFVKESKQDESGMPNNRFLAERTGGTYSTLKVQPAELEDSGVYFCASSHPREGGVNIQYFGAGTRLSVL.

This clonotype was counted between two and nine times. The chain combines TRBV12-3 or TRBV12-4 with TRBJ1-1; D remains unclear. Trimming shortened V by 3 bases and J by 4 bases, and 15 bases separated the two germline ends. This CDR3 comprises 15 residues. DNA of the CDR3: TGTGCCAGCAGTTTCGTTGTGGGCTCGGGCACTGAAGCTTTCTTT. Translated: CASSFVVGSGTEAFF.

This clonotype was detected a few times. The genes are TRBV12-3 or TRBV12-4 and TRBJ2-3; D is possibly TRBD2 (6 bases). CDR3 length: 15 amino acids. The V end lost 6 bases, the J end lost 0 bases, and 13 bases lay between the germline ends. Here the CDR3 reads CASSPGRTSTDTQYF. The CDR3 DNA reads as TGTGCCAGCAGCCCAGGGAGGACTAGCACAGATACGCAGTATTTT.